The rows below give T cell receptor beta chains drawn from one sample of a study of cytomegalovirus exposure and HLA in healthy donors. The table came from immunoSEQ multiplex PCR; TCRdb's copy has only in-frame clones and leaves some out. The table shows roughly 130,000 clones, with about three quarters occurring only once. Sequencing used PBMCs. These receptors were collected from a human donor in good health. Each CDR3 is given with its conserved first and last residue. A D gene is named only where the DNA matches it firmly. Size is stated for part of the rows, as once, few or many counts, or as a class when the clone is expanded.

j_call: TRBJ2-3; clone_size: -; v_call: TRBV9; d_call: -; cdr3_aa: CASSVASRLTADTQYF; cdr3_nt: TGTGCCAGCAGCGTAGCCAGCAGGCTAACGGCAGATACGCAGTATTTT
j_call: TRBJ2-1; clone_size: -; v_call: TRBV28; d_call: -; cdr3_aa: CASFRGRSYNEQFF; cdr3_nt: TGTGCCAGCTTTAGGGGGAGATCCTACAATGAGCAGTTCTTC
j_call: TRBJ1-2; clone_size: -; v_call: TRBV5-1; d_call: TRBD1; cdr3_aa: CAGSPWTGGANYGYTF; cdr3_nt: TGCGCCGGCAGCCCCTGGACAGGGGGCGCGAACTATGGCTACACCTTC
j_call: TRBJ2-1; clone_size: -; v_call: TRBV9; d_call: TRBD1; cdr3_aa: CASSVGRGQGYNEQFF; cdr3_nt: TGTGCCAGCAGCGTAGGTCGCGGACAGGGTTACAATGAGCAGTTCTTC
j_call: TRBJ2-1; clone_size: -; v_call: TRBV7-8; d_call: -; cdr3_aa: CASSFSVNNEQFF; cdr3_nt: TGTGCCAGCAGCTTTTCTGTAAACAATGAGCAGTTCTTC
j_call: TRBJ2-3; clone_size: once; v_call: TRBV6-1; d_call: TRBD2; cdr3_aa: CASRASGGHTQYF; cdr3_nt: TGTGCCAGCAGGGCTAGCGGGGGTCATACGCAGTATTTT
j_call: TRBJ1-5; clone_size: -; v_call: TRBV7-9; d_call: -; cdr3_aa: CSSSLGRGTSNQPQHF; cdr3_nt: TGTTCCAGCAGCTTAGGTAGGGGGACAAGCAATCAGCCCCAGCATTTT
j_call: TRBJ1-5; clone_size: -; v_call: TRBV6-7; d_call: TRBD1; cdr3_aa: CASSYWDSDDQPQHF; cdr3_nt: TGTGCCAGCAGTTACTGGGACAGTGACGATCAGCCCCAGCATTTT
j_call: TRBJ2-3; clone_size: -; v_call: TRBV7-9; d_call: -; cdr3_aa: CASSSPEGGQMTDTQYF; cdr3_nt: TGTGCCAGCAGCTCCCCTGAGGGGGGGCAGATGACAGATACGCAGTATTTT
j_call: TRBJ1-2; clone_size: -; v_call: TRBV5-8; d_call: -; cdr3_aa: CASSLPGGAAGYTF; cdr3_nt: TGTGCCAGCAGCTTACCAGGTGGGGCTGCTGGCTACACCTTC
j_call: TRBJ2-2; clone_size: once; v_call: TRBV2; d_call: TRBD2; cdr3_aa: CASWGGTGSPGELFF; cdr3_nt: TGTGCCAGCTGGGGGGGGACTGGGTCCCCCGGGGAGCTGTTTTTT
j_call: TRBJ1-3; clone_size: -; v_call: TRBV5-1; d_call: -; cdr3_aa: CASSPFSGSGNTIYF; cdr3_nt: TGCGCCAGCAGCCCCTTTTCCGGCTCTGGAAACACCATATATTTT
j_call: TRBJ1-6; clone_size: -; v_call: TRBV6-4; d_call: -; cdr3_aa: CASSELGGRDSPLHF; cdr3_nt: TGTGCCAGCAGTGAGTTAGGAGGACGGGATTCACCCCTCCACTTT
j_call: TRBJ2-1; clone_size: -; v_call: TRBV7-8; d_call: TRBD1; cdr3_aa: CASSPRDSGWGGSRNEQFF; cdr3_nt: TGTGCCAGCAGCCCCCGGGACAGCGGCTGGGGCGGTTCGAGGAATGAGCAGTTCTTC
j_call: TRBJ2-1; clone_size: -; v_call: TRBV11-2; d_call: -; cdr3_aa: CASSPLSYNEQFF; cdr3_nt: TGTGCCAGCAGCCCACTTTCCTACAATGAGCAGTTCTTC
j_call: TRBJ1-1; clone_size: few; v_call: TRBV29-1; d_call: -; cdr3_aa: CSVGSGTNTEAFF; cdr3_nt: TGCAGCGTCGGATCCGGGACAAACACTGAAGCTTTCTTT
j_call: TRBJ1-3; clone_size: -; v_call: TRBV5-4; d_call: -; cdr3_aa: CASSSKAGSGNTIYF; cdr3_nt: TGTGCCAGCAGCTCCAAGGCGGGCTCTGGAAACACCATATATTTT
j_call: TRBJ1-5; clone_size: -; v_call: TRBV10-2; d_call: TRBD1; cdr3_aa: CASKATDRANQPQHF; cdr3_nt: TGCGCCAGCAAGGCTACCGACAGGGCTAATCAGCCCCAGCATTTT
j_call: TRBJ2-5; clone_size: -; v_call: TRBV11-2; d_call: TRBD1; cdr3_aa: CASSLARGETQYF; cdr3_nt: TGTGCCAGCAGCTTAGCCAGGGGGGAGACCCAGTACTTC
j_call: TRBJ1-1; clone_size: -; v_call: TRBV7-9; d_call: -; cdr3_aa: CSSSLLGLEAFF; cdr3_nt: TGTTCCAGCAGCTTACTGGGGCTGGAAGCTTTCTTT
j_call: TRBJ1-3; clone_size: once; v_call: TRBV12-5; d_call: -; cdr3_aa: CASGLVLGTKVGNTIYF; cdr3_nt: TGTGCTAGTGGTTTGGTACTGGGGACTAAAGTTGGAAACACCATATATTTT
j_call: TRBJ2-1; clone_size: -; v_call: TRBV28; d_call: TRBD1; cdr3_aa: CASSETGGVRSEQFF; cdr3_nt: TGTGCCAGCAGTGAGACAGGGGGCGTTCGTTCCGAGCAGTTCTTC
j_call: TRBJ1-1; clone_size: -; v_call: TRBV6-1; d_call: TRBD1; cdr3_aa: CASIGTGEMGTEAFF; cdr3_nt: TGTGCCAGCATCGGGACAGGGGAAATGGGCACTGAAGCTTTCTTT
j_call: TRBJ2-3; clone_size: -; v_call: TRBV4-1; d_call: -; cdr3_aa: CASSQVLRDTQYF; cdr3_nt: TGCGCCAGCAGCCAAGTTTTGCGAGATACGCAGTATTTT
j_call: TRBJ2-2; clone_size: -; v_call: TRBV4-1; d_call: -; cdr3_aa: CASSQLRGTGELFF; cdr3_nt: TGCGCCAGCAGCCAACTGCGGGGCACCGGGGAGCTGTTTTTT
j_call: TRBJ2-5; clone_size: -; v_call: TRBV15; d_call: -; cdr3_aa: CATSRAEQYRRDQYF; cdr3_nt: TGTGCCACCAGCAGAGCAGAACAATATAGGAGAGACCAGTACTTC
j_call: TRBJ1-1; clone_size: -; v_call: TRBV6-6; d_call: -; cdr3_aa: CASRDGVSDTEAFF; cdr3_nt: TGTGCCAGCAGGGACGGGGTGTCCGACACTGAAGCTTTCTTT
j_call: TRBJ2-1; clone_size: -; v_call: TRBV6-1; d_call: TRBD2; cdr3_aa: CASSEASGAYNEQFF; cdr3_nt: TGTGCCAGCAGCGAGGCTAGCGGGGCTTACAATGAGCAGTTCTTC
j_call: TRBJ1-1; clone_size: -; v_call: TRBV28; d_call: TRBD1; cdr3_aa: CASRGQTLEAFF; cdr3_nt: TGTGCCAGCAGGGGACAGACCCTTGAAGCTTTCTTT
j_call: TRBJ2-7; clone_size: -; v_call: TRBV6-6; d_call: TRBD1; cdr3_aa: CASNLGQGPLVEQYF; cdr3_nt: TGTGCCAGCAACCTGGGACAGGGACCCCTTGTAGAGCAGTACTTC
j_call: TRBJ1-4; clone_size: -; v_call: TRBV4-2; d_call: TRBD1; cdr3_aa: CASSQAGTGEKLFF; cdr3_nt: TGTGCCAGCAGCCAAGCAGGGACAGGGGAAAAACTGTTTTTT
j_call: TRBJ1-2; clone_size: -; v_call: TRBV29-1; d_call: TRBD1; cdr3_aa: CSVVQGANYGYTF; cdr3_nt: TGCAGCGTGGTGCAGGGGGCTAACTATGGCTACACCTTC
j_call: TRBJ1-6; clone_size: -; v_call: TRBV7-9; d_call: TRBD1; cdr3_aa: CASSPTGEAYNSPLHF; cdr3_nt: TGTGCCAGCAGCCCAACAGGGGAGGCCTATAATTCACCCCTCCACTTT
j_call: TRBJ2-2; clone_size: -; v_call: TRBV19; d_call: TRBD1; cdr3_aa: CASSIDRATTGELFF; cdr3_nt: TGTGCCAGTAGTATCGACAGGGCAACCACCGGGGAGCTGTTTTTT
j_call: TRBJ2-1; clone_size: -; v_call: TRBV2; d_call: -; cdr3_aa: CASSEGRLQYNEQFF; cdr3_nt: TGTGCCAGCAGTGAAGGTAGACTTCAGTACAATGAGCAGTTCTTC
j_call: TRBJ2-7; clone_size: few; v_call: TRBV9; d_call: -; cdr3_aa: CASSVESGSSYEQYF; cdr3_nt: TGTGCCAGCAGCGTAGAATCAGGTAGCTCCTACGAGCAGTACTTC
j_call: TRBJ1-1; clone_size: -; v_call: TRBV7-8; d_call: TRBD1; cdr3_aa: CASSPTGVNYGAFF; cdr3_nt: TGTGCCAGCAGCCCGACAGGGGTAAATTATGGAGCTTTCTTT
j_call: TRBJ2-5; clone_size: -; v_call: TRBV6-5; d_call: -; cdr3_aa: CASSEVGETQYF; cdr3_nt: TGTGCCAGCAGTGAGGTTGGGGAGACCCAGTACTTC
j_call: TRBJ2-3; clone_size: -; v_call: TRBV10-1; d_call: -; cdr3_aa: CASSEPGSDTQYF; cdr3_nt: TGCGCCAGCAGTGAGCCAGGGTCAGATACGCAGTATTTT
j_call: TRBJ1-2; clone_size: -; v_call: TRBV5-1; d_call: TRBD1; cdr3_aa: CASSPGQGKGLPYGYTF; cdr3_nt: TGCGCCAGCAGCCCTGGACAGGGGAAGGGCTTACCCTATGGCTACACCTTC
j_call: TRBJ1-3; clone_size: few; v_call: TRBV6-6; d_call: -; cdr3_aa: CASSGQGGPSGNTIYF; cdr3_nt: TGTGCCAGCAGTGGTCAGGGAGGGCCTTCAGGAAACACCATATATTTT
j_call: TRBJ2-3; clone_size: -; v_call: TRBV9; d_call: -; cdr3_aa: CASSDGGESTDTQYF; cdr3_nt: TGTGCCAGCAGCGATGGCGGGGAGAGCACAGATACGCAGTATTTT
j_call: TRBJ2-3; clone_size: -; v_call: TRBV10-1; d_call: TRBD2; cdr3_aa: CASSDPSGGSDTQYF; cdr3_nt: TGCGCCAGCAGTGACCCTAGCGGGGGATCGGATACGCAGTATTTT
j_call: TRBJ2-7; clone_size: few; v_call: TRBV28; d_call: TRBD1; cdr3_aa: CASKGTDSYEQYF; cdr3_nt: TGTGCCAGCAAGGGGACAGACTCCTACGAGCAGTACTTC
j_call: TRBJ2-1; clone_size: -; v_call: TRBV15; d_call: -; cdr3_aa: CATSIFPASDNSYNEQFF; cdr3_nt: TGTGCCACCAGCATCTTCCCCGCCTCGGACAATTCCTACAATGAGCAGTTCTTC